This T cell receptor beta chain was documented in a study of early T cells in non-severe SARS-CoV-2 infection (dated by TCRdb to the early 2020s). Background on the whole study: TCR sequencing used bulk RNA from unsorted whole blood, so alpha and beta chains could not be paired.

What the authors observed across the whole study: VDJdb matching was skewed toward anti-spike CD8 responses, so virus-specific expansions were likely underestimated and private and CD4 specificities were missed.

Set within a cohort of healthcare workers in London, UK, this nested case-control study involved weekly PCR testing of nasopharyngeal swabs along with blood sampling. Between 23 and 31 March 2020, the week of the UK lockdown, healthcare workers were enrolled and then followed up weekly for as long as 16 weeks. Details on this clonotype: It lacks a known antigen. Base qualities were left out, and no much larger clone turns up one base away.

Library preparation employed 5' RACE. Data came from a NextSeq 500. The TCR library protocol attached unique molecular identifiers to individual cDNA molecules to correct for sequencing error and PCR bias. TCR alpha and beta chains were both sequenced, and the abundances of alpha and beta sequences in each sample were closely correlated with each other. The authors' analysis ran thus. V gene, J gene and CDR3 annotation of TCR sequences was performed with Decombinator V4. TCRs were defined as expanded if a significant change between any two time points was detected under a Poisson model with p below 0.0001. Abundances of TCRs were expressed as counts per million after normalisation to the total number of TCRs sequenced in each sample. TRAV1-2 paired with TRAJ12, TRAJ20 or TRAJ33 defined MAIT TCRs, while TRAV10 paired with TRAJ18 defined iNKT TCRs. VDJdb, accessed 1 November 2021, was searched for CMV, EBV and SARS-CoV-2 annotated TCRs, excluding TCRs annotated for multiple antigens. Starting from the raw public reads, TCRdb applied fastp trimming at Q25, assembled clones with MiXCR and retained in-frame beta chains. For every CDR3 protein sequence, its rows merge into one entry that carries the most common genes and DNA. The authors' filters were not applied to this entry. The sample table records roughly 88,000 distinct CDR3 sequences; roughly 15% of these occur just once. 5% to 7.5% of the sample rests with the top ten.

Via the germline V gene, CDR1 is SGHVS and CDR2 FNYEAQ. The V end loses 5 bases and the J end loses 2 bases, and a stretch of 10 bases separates them. From the cysteine through the phenylalanine, the CDR3 covers 15 amino acids. The CDR3 DNA has 45 bases and is translated from base 1. Sequencing input: whole blood. The sequence was obtained from an adult who was a healthcare worker with PCR-confirmed SARS-CoV-2 infection or an uninfected control (not recorded which). The chain is encoded by TRBV7-6 joined to TRBJ2-6, with the D assignment possibly TRBD1 or TRBD2, given 5 matching bases for each. The DNA reads as follows: TGTGCCAGCAGCGTGGGGGAACCTGGGGCCAACGTCCTGACTTTC. This encodes CASSVGEPGANVLTF. Beyond the CDR3, the reference TRBV7-6 and TRBJ2-6 genes provide the residues; the full variable domain reads: GAGVSQSPRYKVTKRGQDVALRCDPISGHVSLYWYRQALGQGPEFLTYFNYEAQQDKSGLPNDRFSAERPEGSISTLTIQRTEQRDSAMYRCASSVGEPGANVLTFGAGSRLTVL.